Listed below are T cell receptor beta chains from one sample, sequenced in a study of cytomegalovirus exposure and HLA in healthy donors. TCRdb keeps only in-frame clones here, not all; method: immunoSEQ multiplex PCR. The profile shows about 120,000 clones, 60% to 80% of them singletons. The source material was PBMCs. Source of these receptors: a human donor in good health. CDR3s include the opening cysteine and the closing phenylalanine or tryptophan. The D gene is left open where the match is weak. The listing skips clone size in some rows; elsewhere it reads once, few, many or a size class.

TRBJ1-2,TRBV6-5,TRBD1,.,TGTGCCAGCAGTTACTCGACAGGGACTAACTATGGCTACACCTTC,CASSYSTGTNYGYTF
TRBJ2-5,TRBV6-1,.,.,TGTGCCAGCAGTGGGCACGCGGCGGTAGAGACCCAGTACTTC,CASSGHAAVETQYF
TRBJ1-1,TRBV10-3,.,.,TGTGCCATCAGTGATCAGGCGTACACTGAAGCTTTCTTT,CAISDQAYTEAFF
TRBJ2-5,TRBV7-9,.,few,TGTGCCAGCAGCACCCCCTGGCAGTTTAGAGAGGGAGAGACCCAGTACTTC,CASSTPWQFREGETQYF
TRBJ2-5,TRBV7-9,.,few,TGTGCCAGCAGCCAATTGAGTTCGGGCGGGTACCAAGAGACCCAGTACTTC,CASSQLSSGGYQETQYF
TRBJ1-2,TRBV7-9,.,.,TGTGCCAGCAGCTTGGCTTTTAACTATGGCTACACCTTC,CASSLAFNYGYTF
TRBJ1-5,TRBV6-1,TRBD1,.,TGTGCCAGCAGCCACCTCCAGGGGGCTCGACAGCCCCAGCATTTT,CASSHLQGARQPQHF
TRBJ2-1,TRBV25-1,.,once,TGTGCCAGCAGCAGGGGCAATGAGCAGTTCTTC,CASSRGNEQFF
TRBJ1-1,TRBV2,TRBD1,.,TGTGCCAGCAGTGAAGGGGGACAGATATTGGAAGCTTTCTTT,CASSEGGQILEAFF
TRBJ2-7,TRBV5-6,TRBD1,.,TGTGCCAGCAGCTTATCGGGACAGGGTGGCTACGAGCAGTACTTC,CASSLSGQGGYEQYF
TRBJ2-1,TRBV5-4,TRBD2,once,TGTGCCAGCATAGTCGCTAGCGGGCCGCCCCTTTCCTACAATGAGCAGTTCTTC,CASIVASGPPLSYNEQFF
TRBJ2-1,TRBV28,TRBD2,.,TGTGCCAGCAGTCGAACACCTGGACTAGCGGGCAGCAATGAGCAGTTCTTC,CASSRTPGLAGSNEQFF
TRBJ2-7,TRBV7-2,TRBD1,.,TGTGCCAGCGGCCGACAGGGGCGCCCCTACGAGCAGTACTTC,CASGRQGRPYEQYF
TRBJ1-1,TRBV15,.,.,TGTGCCACCAGCAGAGGACAGGCTAAAACTACTGAAGCTTTCTTT,CATSRGQAKTTEAFF
TRBJ1-6,TRBV6-5,.,.,TGTGCCAGCAGTTACCAGGGAAATAATTCACCCCTCCACTTT,CASSYQGNNSPLHF
TRBJ1-1,TRBV25-1,.,few,TGTGCCAGCAGTGACAGGAACATGAACACTGAAGCTTTCTTT,CASSDRNMNTEAFF
TRBJ1-1,TRBV4-3,TRBD1,few,TGCGCCAGCAGCCACGGGACAGGGGGTGAAGCTTTCTTT,CASSHGTGGEAFF
TRBJ2-1,TRBV6-6,TRBD1,.,TGTGCCAGCAGCCCGGACAGGGCCTCCTACAATGAGCAGTTCTTC,CASSPDRASYNEQFF
TRBJ2-5,TRBV20-1,TRBD2,.,TGCAGTGCAGCGGGGGCCGGGACCCAGTACTTC,CSAAGAGTQYF
TRBJ1-3,TRBV9,.,.,TGTGCCAGCAGCGGAGGATTCTCTGGAAACACCATATATTTT,CASSGGFSGNTIYF
TRBJ2-2,TRBV7-6,TRBD2,few,TGTGCCAGCAGTCGAGCGGGGGCCGCCCGAACCACCGGGGAGCTGTTTTTT,CASSRAGAARTTGELFF
TRBJ1-4,TRBV29-1,.,.,TGCAGCGTTGCAGGGTCTGATGAAAAACTGTTTTTT,CSVAGSDEKLFF
TRBJ1-2,TRBV9,.,.,TGTGCCAGCAGCGTATTGGGCTCCCCTAACTATGGCTACACCTTC,CASSVLGSPNYGYTF
TRBJ2-7,TRBV7-2,.,.,TGTGCCAGCAGCTTAGAAGCTTCGGCGGGTTTCTCCTACGAGCAGTACTTC,CASSLEASAGFSYEQYF
TRBJ1-3,TRBV29-1,.,few,TGCAGCGGACGGAGTCCTTCTGGAAACACCATATATTTT,CSGRSPSGNTIYF
TRBJ1-4,TRBV4-3,TRBD1,.,TGCGCCAGCAGCCAAGGGACAGGGAAGGATGAAAAACTGTTTTTT,CASSQGTGKDEKLFF
TRBJ1-2,TRBV6-5,.,.,TGTGCCAGCAGTTACTCCGGAGTGACAGGCTATGGCTACACCTTC,CASSYSGVTGYGYTF
TRBJ1-5,TRBV7-2,.,.,TGTGCCAGCAGCTTAGCGAAGGACTCCAATCAGCCCCAGCATTTT,CASSLAKDSNQPQHF
TRBJ1-1,TRBV27,.,.,TGTGCCAGCAGACCCCTTTCAGGGGCATCCACTGAAGCTTTCTTT,CASRPLSGASTEAFF
TRBJ1-2,TRBV30,TRBD1,.,TGTGCCTGGAGTGCAGGGGGCAACTATGGCTACACCTTC,CAWSAGGNYGYTF
TRBJ1-2,TRBV7-2,TRBD1,.,TGTGCCAGCAGCTTGATGCCGGGACAGGGGGCGGAGGGCTACACCTTC,CASSLMPGQGAEGYTF
TRBJ2-1,TRBV18,TRBD2,.,TGTGCCAGCACCCTGAAGGCAGCGGGAGTTTATGAGCAGTTCTTC,CASTLKAAGVYEQFF
TRBJ1-1,TRBV5-1,.,.,TGCGCCAGCAGCTTGGGGGGAGGCACTGAAGCTTTCTTT,CASSLGGGTEAFF
TRBJ1-5,TRBV6-1,TRBD1,few,TGTGCCAGCAGGGGACAGGGATCCGCTCAGCCCCAGCATTTT,CASRGQGSAQPQHF
TRBJ2-3,TRBV7-6,.,.,TGTGCCAGCAGCTCGAGTATTAGCTTAACGACAGATACGCAGTATTTT,CASSSSISLTTDTQYF
TRBJ1-2,TRBV19,TRBD1,few,TGTGCCAGTAGTGACGACAGGGGAATAGACTATGGCTACACCTTC,CASSDDRGIDYGYTF
TRBJ2-3,TRBV28,.,.,TGTGCCAGCAGTTTAGCCAGGAACACAGATACGCAGTATTTT,CASSLARNTDTQYF
TRBJ1-5,TRBV19,.,few,TGTGCCAGTAGCTACAGAAATCAGCCCCAGCATTTT,CASSYRNQPQHF
TRBJ2-2,TRBV28,TRBD2,.,TGTGCCGTCTCGGGAGGTGTTACCGGGGAGCTGTTTTTT,CAVSGGVTGELFF